This TCR beta chain was obtained from a study of beta chain features in type 1 diabetes (dated by TCRdb to 2017 to 2018). With respect to the entire study: Mean age, gender distribution, total cell number and subset yield were not different between patients and healthy donors. Across all samples, some 100,000,000 sorted cells were examined, and cell number per subset correlated strongly with RNA yield. In the study, recently diagnosed type 1 diabetes patients and matched healthy donors were compared on the TCRB repertoires of their sorted circulating CD4+ T cell subsets. Naive and central memory subsets were obtained from all 30 or so donors, but regulatory and stem cell-like memory subsets were isolated from only 8 patients and 8 healthy donors. Results and caveats for the whole study, not just this receptor: Shorter templates might be favored by PCR, yet because patient and control samples were amplified and corrected together, any such skew would affect both groups equally. Because small numbers of individuals were included in the HLA sub-analyses, any influence of HLA type on TCRB rearrangement was left unresolved. Patients with type 1 diabetes made fewer insertions and deleted more nucleotides at VDJ recombination sites, implying thymic rearrangement abnormalities. Naive, central memory and regulatory TCRB repertoires appeared to be more similar among patients than among healthy donors. Sequencing cDNA rather than genomic DNA could over-represent highly expressing activated cells, although activation and CD3 levels did not differ between groups. A moderate but significant shortening of TCRB CDR3 length was observed in type 1 diabetes patients in all four CD4+ subsets.

In this sample, this clone turned up a few times. The antigen it binds to is not known. Base qualities are not at hand, and no much larger clone is one base apart. The High Capacity cDNA Reverse Transcription Kit was used to reverse transcribe all of the isolated RNA, meaning that expressed TCRB transcripts were what got sequenced. Deep immunoSEQ sequencing was performed on naive, central memory and regulatory T cell samples, with an average of around 3.5 million total reads per sample. Sorted cells were lysed in RLT buffer and RNA was extracted with DNase-treated RNeasy Micro or Mini kits, depending on cell number. To prevent cross-contamination, every cell subset was processed on its own, while patient and healthy donor samples were processed together. The immunoSEQ multiplex PCR was used to amplify TCRB sequences from cDNA, yielding 87-bp fragments that span the CDR3 region. Sequencing of the amplicons was done on the Illumina HiSeq platform. The authors processed their data as follows. PCR bias was corrected computationally using synthetic template baselines, and reads within Hamming distance 2 were collapsed, with unmergeable singletons discarded. Reads were aligned against IMGT to assign V, D and J genes, CDR3 length and insertions or deletions at six rearrangement sites. Within each subset, clonotype counts were normalized to the number of sorted cells before true diversity and Gini coefficients were calculated with the tcR R package. The overlap coefficient, calculated on TCRB nucleotide sequences, was used to quantify repertoire sharing. TCRdb stores this immuneACCESS table with in-frame sequences only. Part of the clones is absent; in the studies checked, under half of the shortfall reflects unresolved V genes, and no reason is known for the rest. Clone size and the V and J calls come from that table; the DNA yielded D and trimming. The sample table records 120,000 or so clones; 17% of these occur just once. In total, the top ten clones hold around 2.5% of the sample.

The CDR3 runs 13 amino acids, cysteine and phenylalanine included. CDR3 DNA is the only sequence kept; it has 39 bases, read in frame from the first base. According to the germline V gene, CDR1 reads SNHLY and CDR2 reads FYNNEI. Relative to germline, V is 6 bases shorter and J is 2 bases shorter, with 9 bases between their ends. A single peripheral blood draw of about 120 mL on average was collected from each donor into heparinised tubes. A BD FACSAria II and a panel including CD45RO, CCR7, CD25, CD127, CD95 and CD27 were used to sort naive, central memory, regulatory and stem cell-like memory CD4+ T cells. A purity above 98% was achieved for all sorted populations. Right away, PBMCs were isolated by Lymphoprep density gradient centrifugation and were stained directly, with no culture step. So that batch effects would be minimized, each experiment stained and sorted samples in pairs, pairing one healthy donor with one patient.

This sequence originates from a man between 18 and 29 years old with type 1 diabetes. The chain is encoded by TRBV2 joined to TRBJ2-3; the D gene cannot be named for sure. Sequences were obtained from central memory CD4+ T cells from blood. The nucleotide sequence reads TGTGCCAGCAGCCCGTTAATCACAGATACGCAGTATTTT. Its translation reads: CASSPLITDTQYF.